One and the same sample provided the 21 T cell receptor beta chains below, sequenced in a study of beta chain features in type 1 diabetes. Broader study findings: Type 1 diabetes patients had moderately but significantly shorter TCRB CDR3s in all four CD4+ subsets.

Their cognate antigens are unknown. As every portion of the isolated RNA was reverse transcribed, the sequencing read expressed TCRB transcripts. TCRdb's copy holds only in-frame clones and misses some; the assay was immunoSEQ multiplex PCR. The repertoire holds approximately 150,000 clones, with about 63% as singletons. Sequenced input: naive CD4+ T cells from blood. The receptor source for this set is a man aged 30 to 45 with type 1 diabetes.

The chain employs TRBV9 and TRBJ2-1; 7 nucleotides align to TRBD1. This CDR3 comprises 17 residues. The germline gives CDR1 SGDLS, CDR2 YYNGEE. V lost 1 base to trimming and J lost 1 base; unmatched junction nucleotides: 8. For the CDR3, the DNA is TGTGCCAGCAGCGTAACTAGACAGGGATGGTCCTACAATGAGCAGTTCTTC. This gives the protein CASSVTRQGWSYNEQFF.

The chain joins TRBV6-5 to TRBJ1-4, with D perhaps TRBD1 (6 bases). Germline CDR1 reads MNHEY; CDR2 reads SVGAGI. The CDR3 runs to 16 residues. V gave up 4 bases and J gave up 7 bases, with 19 bases separating them. CDR3 amino acids: CASSFSSQGGSEKLFF. The DNA of the CDR3 is TGTGCCAGCAGTTTTAGCTCACAGGGCGGAAGTGAAAAACTGTTTTTT.

V usage is TRBV29-1 and J usage is TRBJ1-2, with TRBD1 matching over 9 bases. CDR3 length equals 13 residues. Germline loops: CDR1 SQVTM, CDR2 ANQGSEA. V was clipped by 6 bases and J by 8 bases; unmatched bases: 10. This CDR3 is CSVVGQGRKGYTF. The CDR3 DNA follows: TGCAGCGTCGTGGGACAGGGAAGAAAAGGCTACACCTTC.

The gene calls are TRBV7-2 and TRBJ1-6, with TRBD1 as a possible D gene (6 bases). Germline V gene sequence: CDR1 SGHTA, CDR2 FQGNSA. The CDR3 consists of 15 residues. V dropped 0 bases and J dropped 12 bases, with 15 bases sitting between them. The CDR3 nucleotides read TGTGCCAGCAGCTTAGCGCAGGGGATGGTAAAACCCCTCCACTTT. Translating gives CASSLAQGMVKPLHF.

This rearrangement joins TRBV7-9 to TRBJ2-7; D is uncertain. Germline V gene data show CDR1 as SEHNR and CDR2 as FQNEAQ (reference sequence). The CDR3 totals 16 residues. Trimming stripped 3 bases from V and 7 bases from J, with 22 bases between. CDR3 sequence: CASSFSAGSFGMEQYF. The CDR3 DNA reads TGTGCCAGCAGCTTTAGTGCAGGCTCCTTCGGTATGGAGCAGTACTTC.

V gene TRBV7-2 combines with J gene TRBJ2-3; the D gene is possibly TRBD2 (5 bases). V was pared by 4 bases and J by 2 bases, with 16 bases between. This CDR3 contains 16 residues. Germline V lookup: CDR1 SGHTA, CDR2 FQGNSA. The DNA of the CDR3 is TGTGCCAGCAGCTCCGTCGGACTCCCCTACACAGATACGCAGTATTTT. Translating gives CASSSVGLPYTDTQYF.

This clone was observed a few times. The chain recombines TRBV29-1 with TRBJ1-6; the D is unclear. Germline CDR1 SQVTM, CDR2 ANQGSEA. Trimming removed 4 bases from V and 9 bases from J, with 7 bases in between. The CDR3 extends over 11 amino acids. The CDR3 spells CSVGDTSPLHF. Here the CDR3 DNA reads TGCAGCGTTGGCGACACTTCACCCCTCCACTTT.

Comments on this clone: This sample includes further DNA sequences coding for the same CDR3. CDR3 region: CAWTGQGNSPLHF. CDR3 bases: TGTGCCTGGACGGGACAGGGGAATTCACCCCTCCACTTT. The chain carries TRBV30 and TRBJ1-6, with TRBD1 matching over 10 bases. The CDR3 has 13 residues. Germline V gene lookup returns CDR1 GTSNPN and CDR2 SVGIG (reference sequence). V lost 4 bases to trimming and J lost 7 bases; unmatched junction nucleotides: 1.

On this clone itself: Other nucleotide sequences from this sample produce the same CDR3. In nucleotides, the CDR3 is TGTGCCTGGAGTGTAGTCCAGAACACTGAAGCTTTCTTT. This translates into CAWSVVQNTEAFF. The chain is built from TRBV30 and TRBJ1-1; D unclear. The CDR3 totals 13 residues. Trimming stripped 0 bases from V and 1 base from J, with 6 bases between. Germline loops: CDR1 GTSNPN, CDR2 SVGIG (reference sequence).

This clone was picked up a small number of times. J is TRBJ2-1 and V is TRBV6-5, with TRBD2 matching 13 bases. The CDR3 is made up of 16 amino acids. The V and J ends lost 1 base and 5 bases, in that order; junction bases with no gene match: 2. Germline V gene data show CDR1 as MNHEY and CDR2 as SVGAGI. CDR3 nucleotide sequence: TGTGCCAGCAGTTACTTGGGACTAGCGGGAAACAATGAGCAGTTCTTC. Its translation is CASSYLGLAGNNEQFF.

The genes are TRBV7-2 and TRBJ2-1; 7 bases agree with TRBD2. The V and J ends lost 0 bases and 11 bases, in that order; junction bases with no gene match: 7. This CDR3 is 14 amino acids long. CDR1 SGHTA and CDR2 FQGNSA come from the germline V gene. DNA of the CDR3: TGTGCCAGCAGCTTAGCTGGGACTACTCCAAAGCAGTTCTTC. It is translated as CASSLAGTTPKQFF.

The rearrangement joins TRBV29-1 to TRBJ2-3; D is uncertain. The CDR3 is 12 residues long. V was pared by 5 bases and J by 4 bases, with 10 bases between. Germline loops: CDR1 SQVTM, CDR2 ANQGSEA. This CDR3 reads CSVWTASDTQYF. The CDR3 DNA sequence: TGCAGCGTTTGGACGGCTTCAGATACGCAGTATTTT.

This chain uses TRBV20-1 with TRBJ2-7; D gene ambiguous. This CDR3 spans 11 amino acids. The V gene's germline CDR1 is DFQATT and CDR2 SNEGSKA (reference sequence). The DNA of the CDR3 is TGCAGCACGGCGTCTACCTACGAGCAGTACTTC. Translating it yields CSTASTYEQYF.

This chain links TRBV30 with TRBJ1-2; tentative D call: TRBD1 (6 bases). Germline lookup yields CDR1 GTSNPN and CDR2 SVGIG (reference sequence). The CDR3 extends over 14 amino acids. V was cut by 6 bases and J by 8 bases, with 22 bases left in between. The CDR3 loop is CACYGQLLEGGYTF. As DNA, the CDR3 is TGTGCCTGCTACGGACAGCTCCTCGAAGGGGGCTACACCTTC.

The chain combines TRBV5-1 with TRBJ2-2, with TRBD1 matching over 7 bases. This CDR3 region has 14 residues. Germline V gene lookup returns CDR1 SGHRS and CDR2 YFSETQ. V lost 3 bases, J lost 4 bases, and 3 bases stayed unmatched. The CDR3 DNA reads as TGCGCCAGCAGCTCTGGACAGGCCACCGGGGAGCTGTTTTTT. Translation gives CASSSGQATGELFF.

To note about this clone: The same CDR3 also results from other DNA sequences found in this sample. V usage is TRBV7-2 and J usage is TRBJ2-5, with D uncertain. V was clipped by 7 bases and J by 4 bases, with 10 bases between them. The germline CDR1 and CDR2 sequences are SGHTA and FQGNSA. This CDR3 is built from 12 residues. The CDR3 DNA sequence: TGTGCCAGCACCCCGGCAGGAGAGACCCAGTACTTC. Amino acids: CASTPAGETQYF.

The chain uses TRBV4-3 and TRBJ2-3, with D unresolved. V dropped 0 bases and J dropped 2 bases, with 15 bases sitting between them. Germline V gives CDR1 LGHNA, CDR2 YSLEER. The CDR3 is 17 amino acids. CDR3 bases: TGCGCCAGCAGCCAAGATATGACCCGAATAAACACAGATACGCAGTATTTT. Translated, it gives CASSQDMTRINTDTQYF.

The chain combines TRBV9 with TRBJ1-5; D unresolved. This CDR3 has 14 residues. Trimming removed 3 bases at V and 6 bases at J, with 13 bases between. Germline V gene sequence: CDR1 SGDLS, CDR2 YYNGEE. The CDR3 region has the DNA TGTGCCAGCAGCGACTTGGACGTCGGTCAGCCCCAGCATTTT. The encoded protein is CASSDLDVGQPQHF. Based on the CDR3 plus reference TRBV9 and TRBJ1-5, the full variable domain is DSGVTQTPKHLITATGQRVTLRCSPRSGDLSVYWYQQSLDQGLQFLIQYYNGEERAKGNILERFSAQQFPDLHSELNLSSLELGDSALYFCASSDLDVGQPQHFGDGTRLSIL.

This clone was detected only a few times. The V call is TRBV30, the J call TRBJ2-4; D perhaps matches TRBD2 (6 bases). V lost 0 bases and J 15 bases, leaving 12 bases between the germline ends. CDR3 length: 11 amino acids. CDR1 and CDR2 from the germline V gene are GTSNPN and SVGIG (reference sequence). The CDR3 DNA follows: TGTGCCTGGAGTGTACCAGGGACTTTGTACTTC. The encoded protein is CAWSVPGTLYF.

This clone was found a few times. The rearrangement joins TRBV27 to TRBJ1-2, with 7 bases identical to TRBD1. The CDR3 sequence is 12 residues long. V lost 8 bases, J lost 3 bases, and 3 bases stayed unmatched. Germline CDR1 is MNHEY and CDR2 is SMNVEV (reference sequence). For the CDR3, the DNA is TGTGCCAGCTCAGGGGGACACTATGGCTACACCTTC. It codes for CASSGGHYGYTF.

Notes on this clone: This sample includes further DNA sequences coding for the same CDR3. V usage is TRBV29-1 and J usage is TRBJ1-1; 10 bases agree with TRBD1. The CDR3 extends over 13 amino acids. V lost 6 bases and J lost 5; bases outside the gene matches: 6. CDR1 is SQVTM, CDR2 ANQGSEA, per germline. The CDR3 loop reads CSVDRGRRTEAFF. The CDR3 bases are TGCAGCGTAGACAGGGGGCGCCGGACTGAAGCTTTCTTT.